This entry lists 29 T cell receptor beta chains sequenced from one sample in a study of beta chain features in type 1 diabetes. Notes on the study in general: For Type 1 diabetes patients, all four CD4+ subsets carried TCRB CDR3s that were moderately but significantly shorter.

These receptors have no known antigen. The whole isolated RNA underwent reverse transcription, so sequencing captured expressed TCRB transcripts. The protocol was immunoSEQ multiplex PCR, while the TCRdb copy is restricted to in-frame clones and leaves out a portion. Of about 150,000 clones in the sample, around 10% were seen once. The specimen sequenced was central memory CD4+ T cells from blood. The receptor set was obtained from a man aged 30-40 years with type 1 diabetes.

The rearrangement uses TRBV19 and TRBJ1-1, with TRBD1 matching over 7 bases. CDR3 length equals 17 residues. Trimming took 6 bases from V and 3 from J; bases not matched to a gene: 16. Germline CDR1 LNHDA, CDR2 SQIVND (reference sequence). The CDR3 is CASSHLKGAGRYTEAFF. In DNA, the CDR3 is TGTGCCAGTAGCCACCTCAAGGGGGCCGGTCGGTACACTGAAGCTTTCTTT.

The rearrangement joins TRBV7-2 to TRBJ1-1; the D is unclear. CDR3 length: 13 amino acids. V gave up 4 bases and J gave up 0 bases, with 6 bases separating them. Per germline, CDR1 SGHTA and CDR2 FQGNSA. The CDR3 is CASSSSMNTEAFF. In DNA form, the CDR3 reads TGTGCCAGCAGCTCTTCTATGAACACTGAAGCTTTCTTT.

This chain connects TRBV28 to TRBJ1-5, with TRBD1 matching 9 bases. The CDR3 runs 18 residues. The germline V gene has CDR1 MDHEN and CDR2 SYDVKM. The trim removed 2 bases at V and 3 bases at J, leaving 11 bases unmatched. The CDR3 nucleotides are TGTGCCAGCAGTTTAAACCCTCGGGGACAGGGTTACAATCAGCCCCAGCATTTT. This codes for CASSLNPRGQGYNQPQHF.

This clone has only a few counts. The chain employs TRBV6-6 and TRBJ2-7; 8 nucleotides align to TRBD2. V was clipped by 7 bases and J by 2 bases; unmatched bases: 10. Germline V gene sequence: CDR1 MNHNY, CDR2 SVGAGI (reference sequence). The CDR3 totals 15 residues. CDR3 protein: CASISTGLGAYEQYF. CDR3 bases: TGTGCCAGCATCTCCACGGGACTAGGGGCCTACGAGCAGTACTTC.

This clone was seen a few times. Within the sample, other DNA sequences also encode this same CDR3. The chain recombines TRBV6-5 with TRBJ2-4; 8 nucleotides align to TRBD2. The germline CDR1 and CDR2 sequences are MNHEY and SVGAGI. V was pared by 0 bases and J by 0 bases, with 1 base of the junction left unmatched. CDR3 length equals 16 residues. The CDR3 nucleotides read TGTGCCAGCAGTTACTCAGGACTAGCAGCCAAAAACATTCAGTACTTC. The encoded protein is CASSYSGLAAKNIQYF.

This clone appeared a few times. This chain joins TRBV4-3 and TRBJ2-7; 11 bases align to TRBD2. Germline CDR1 LGHNA, CDR2 YSLEER. CDR3 length: 16 amino acids. The V and J ends lost 1 base and 3 bases, in that order; junction bases with no gene match: 5. The CDR3 region has the DNA TGCGCCAGCAGCCAAGCTGCGGGACTAGCGGTCTACGAGCAGTACTTC. Protein product: CASSQAAGLAVYEQYF.

For the CDR3, the DNA is TGTGCCAGCAGCGTCTCGACAGGGGGCATCCTAGACGAAGCTTTCTTT. This codes for CASSVSTGGILDEAFF. This chain links TRBV9 with TRBJ1-1; TRBD1 matches 10 bases. The trim removed 2 bases at V and 8 bases at J, leaving 12 bases unmatched. CDR1 and CDR2 from the germline V gene are SGDLS and YYNGEE. The CDR3 has 16 residues.

The chain has TRBV4-2 and TRBJ2-1; D remains ambiguous. The germline V and J ends were trimmed by 0 bases and 9 bases, with 3 bases remaining between them. The CDR3 has 11 amino acids. CDR1 and CDR2 from the germline V gene are LGHNA and YNFKEQ. The CDR3 region has the DNA TGTGCCAGCAGCCAAGATCTTGAGCAGTTCTTC. Its protein product is CASSQDLEQFF.

This sequence joins TRBV28 and TRBJ1-1; D gene uncertain. CDR1 and CDR2 from the germline V gene are MDHEN and SYDVKM. There are 14 residues in the CDR3. The V and J ends lost 7 bases and 4 bases respectively, with 16 bases between them. The CDR3 loop is CASNGFGGLTEAFF. The CDR3 coding sequence is TGTGCCAGCAACGGGTTCGGAGGCCTCACTGAAGCTTTCTTT.

The V gene is TRBV5-1, the J gene TRBJ2-1; D unclear. This CDR3 is 12 amino acids long. The germline V gene has CDR1 SGHRS and CDR2 YFSETQ. The V end was cut by 2 bases, the J end by 10 bases, with 10 bases between. CDR3 sequence (DNA): TGCGCCAGCAGCTTAAGCGCCGTGGAGCAGTTCTTC. Translated, it gives CASSLSAVEQFF. Drawing the rest from reference TRBV5-1 and TRBJ2-1, the complete variable domain is KAGVTQTPRYLIKTRGQQVTLSCSPISGHRSVSWYQQTPGQGLQFLFEYFSETQRNKGNFPGRFSGRQFSNSRSEMNVSTLELGDSALYLCASSLSAVEQFFGPGTRLTVL.

In this sample, this clone turned up a few times. The chain links TRBV2 to TRBJ1-4, with D possibly TRBD1 on 5 matching bases. From germline, CDR1 is SNHLY and CDR2 FYNNEI. The CDR3 sequence is 11 residues long. V was trimmed by 11 bases and J by 8 bases, leaving 12 bases between them. The CDR3: CASGYYEKLFF. CDR3 sequence (DNA): TGTGCCTCAGGGTATTACGAAAAACTGTTTTTT.

This clone turned up a few times. For the CDR3, the DNA is TGTGCCAGCAGCTTGTATGCGGGAGGCTGGGAGACCCAGTACTTC. It yields the protein CASSLYAGGWETQYF. This sequence joins TRBV5-6 and TRBJ2-5, with 8 bases lining up with TRBD2. This CDR3 region has 15 residues. Trimming took 1 base from V and 5 from J; bases not matched to a gene: 7. Germline V gene data show CDR1 as SGHDT and CDR2 as YYEEEE.

The chain employs TRBV7-3 and TRBJ2-1; TRBD2 agrees at 10 bases. Germline CDR1 reads SGHTA; CDR2 reads FQGTGA. Unmatched junction bases numbered 6, after V lost 5 bases and J lost 2 bases. The CDR3 runs 16 residues. As DNA, the CDR3 is TGTGCCAGCAGCACCCCTAGCGGGAGTCCCTACAATGAGCAGTTCTTC. Translated, it gives CASSTPSGSPYNEQFF.

This clone came up a few times. The rearrangement links TRBV25-1 to TRBJ2-1; TRBD2 matches 7 bases. The V segment lost 5 bases and the J segment 3 bases; nucleotides outside the gene matches: 7. The CDR3 runs 15 residues. Looked up from germline, CDR1 is MGHDK and CDR2 is SYGVNS. CDR3 sequence (DNA): TGTGCCAGCAGTAGAAGCGGGGCTCTCTACAATGAGCAGTTCTTC. It codes for CASSRSGALYNEQFF. Full variable domain (outside the CDR3, taken from reference TRBV25-1 and TRBJ2-1): EADIYQTPRYLVIGTGKKITLECSQTMGHDKMYWYQQDPGMELHLIHYSYGVNSTEKGDLSSESTVSRIRTEHFPLTLESARPSHTSQYLCASSRSGALYNEQFFGPGTRLTVL.

The chain joins TRBV7-2 to TRBJ2-6; 11 bases fit TRBD2. Per germline, CDR1 SGHTA and CDR2 FQGNSA. V lost 5 bases, J lost 4 bases, and 7 bases stayed unmatched. This CDR3 region has 17 residues. CDR3 amino acids: CASSPTSGSYGANVLTF. CDR3 DNA: TGTGCCAGCAGCCCTACTAGCGGGAGTTACGGGGCCAACGTCCTGACTTTC.

A few counts support this clone. The rearrangement links TRBV27 to TRBJ1-5, with D tentatively TRBD1 (5 bases). CDR1 is MNHEY and CDR2 is SMNVEV in the germline V gene (reference sequence). The V end was cut by 2 bases, the J end by 6 bases, with 11 bases between. This CDR3 contains 14 residues. The CDR3 bases are TGTGCCAGCAGTTTAATGGGGGGGGGTCAGCCCCAGCATTTT. Its protein product is CASSLMGGGQPQHF.

The rearrangement uses TRBV9 and TRBJ2-2; TRBD2 agrees at 8 bases. Germline V gene lookup returns CDR1 SGDLS and CDR2 YYNGEE. This CDR3 region has 14 residues. V shed 8 bases and J 5 bases; nucleotides not matched to a gene: 8. The CDR3 coding sequence is TGTGCCAGTTCCGGACTAGCAGGAACCGGGGAGCTGTTTTTT. This codes for CASSGLAGTGELFF.

As to this clone: The identical CDR3 is also encoded by other nucleotide sequences in the sample. This chain joins TRBV5-1 and TRBJ1-1; 7 nucleotides match TRBD1. The trim removed 1 base at V and 2 bases at J, leaving 2 bases unmatched. This CDR3 has 14 residues. Per the germline V gene, CDR1 is SGHRS and CDR2 is YFSETQ. The chain's CDR3 is CASSLSGGNTEAFF. The CDR3 DNA follows: TGCGCCAGCAGCTTGTCAGGGGGAAACACTGAAGCTTTCTTT.

This clone was counted only a few times. The chain recombines TRBV4-1 with TRBJ2-5; 11 bases map to TRBD2. There are 16 residues in the CDR3. V lost 1 base to trimming and J lost 5 bases; unmatched junction nucleotides: 6. Germline CDR1 is MGHRA and CDR2 is YSYEKL. The CDR3 here is CASSQVVAGGPETQYF. CDR3 DNA sequence: TGCGCCAGCAGCCAAGTAGTAGCGGGAGGGCCCGAGACCCAGTACTTC.

The V and J genes are TRBV21-1 and TRBJ2-7; no check of the table's D call, TRBD2, against the DNA was made. TRBV21-1 constitutes a pseudogene. CDR3 length: 14 amino acids. CDR3 in amino acids: CASSKDQRPGEQYF. CDR3 sequence (DNA): TGTGCCAGCAGCAAAGACCAGCGGCCGGGCGAGCAGTACTTC.

The chain has TRBV19 and TRBJ1-5; a possible D gene is TRBD1 (5 bases). V lost 1 base to trimming and J lost 4 bases, with 14 bases between them. Per germline, CDR1 LNHDA and CDR2 SQIVND (reference sequence). This CDR3 contains 16 residues. CDR3 in DNA: TGTGCCAGTAGTATAGCCATGCGGGGGGGGAATCAGCCCCAGCATTTT. The encoded protein is CASSIAMRGGNQPQHF.

The V and J genes are TRBV5-4 and TRBJ2-3; 8 bases match TRBD2. Germline V CDR1 and CDR2: SGHNT, YYREEE (reference sequence). CDR3 size: 17 residues. Unmatched junction bases numbered 9, after V lost 0 bases and J lost 3 bases. The DNA for the CDR3 is TGTGCCAGCAGCTTGGGCTCGAGCGGGAGATTAACAGATACGCAGTATTTT. Its protein is CASSLGSSGRLTDTQYF.

The chain employs TRBV4-2 and TRBJ2-2; D uncertain. V shed 1 base and J shed 1 base, with 4 bases lying between them. CDR1 LGHNA and CDR2 YNFKEQ come from the germline V gene. The CDR3 sequence is 14 residues long. CDR3 in amino acids: CASSQVRNTGELFF. CDR3 nucleotide sequence: TGTGCCAGCAGCCAAGTGAGGAACACCGGGGAGCTGTTTTTT.

This clone was detected only a few times. The chain uses TRBV7-3 and TRBJ2-7; D might be TRBD2 (6 bases). CDR1 is SGHTA and CDR2 is FQGTGA in the germline V gene. The CDR3 sequence is 15 residues long. Trimming removed 1 base at V and 0 bases at J, with 10 bases between. In DNA, the CDR3 is TGTGCCAGCAGCTTAATGCGGGGTCTCTCCTACGAGCAGTACTTC. Translation gives CASSLMRGLSYEQYF.

This clone was counted only a few times. The genes are TRBV28 and TRBJ2-3, with TRBD2 matching 7 bases. V shed 7 bases, J shed 4 bases, and the junction held 14 bases outside the gene matches. The germline V gene has CDR1 MDHEN and CDR2 SYDVKM. The CDR3 spans 16 residues. CDR3 sequence reads: CASIDLGRGGSDTQYF. The CDR3 nucleotides read TGTGCCAGCATCGACCTAGGAAGGGGAGGGTCAGATACGCAGTATTTT.

This clone has a handful of counts. The V call is TRBV6-1, the J call TRBJ2-5; D is unclear. Germline V lookup: CDR1 MNHNS, CDR2 SASEGT. V was cut by 2 bases and J by 2 bases, with 6 bases left in between. The CDR3 runs 13 residues. The CDR3 protein is CASSEFTQETQYF. CDR3 coding DNA: TGTGCCAGCAGTGAATTCACACAAGAGACCCAGTACTTC.

This clone occurred a few times. This chain uses TRBV29-1 with TRBJ2-5; D unclear. Germline CDR1 is SQVTM and CDR2 is ANQGSEA. The CDR3 has 11 amino acids. V lost 6 bases to trimming and J lost 5 bases, with 10 bases between them. The CDR3 here is CSVSNSETQYF. Written as DNA, the CDR3 is TGCAGCGTCTCGAACTCGGAGACCCAGTACTTC.

The chain combines TRBV18 with TRBJ1-2; 7 bases match TRBD1. The CDR3 consists of 16 residues. Trimming cost V 2 bases and J 0 bases; bases outside gene matches: 6. Per germline, CDR1 KGHSH and CDR2 LQKENI. CDR3 loop: CASSPRDSRANYGYTF. CDR3 nucleotide sequence: TGTGCCAGCTCACCAAGGGACAGTCGAGCTAACTATGGCTACACCTTC.

Regarding this clone: The sample contains more than one DNA sequence encoding this CDR3. The V gene is TRBV18, the J gene TRBJ2-1; TRBD2 aligns across 9 bases. With V trimmed by 1 base and J by 5 bases, 3 bases remained unmatched. The CDR3 is 15 amino acids. The germline V gene has CDR1 KGHSH and CDR2 LQKENI. The CDR3 reads CASSPLAGENNEQFF. Written as DNA, the CDR3 is TGTGCCAGCTCACCACTAGCGGGAGAAAACAATGAGCAGTTCTTC. Complete variable domain (other parts from reference TRBV18 and TRBJ2-1): NAGVMQNPRHLVRRRGQEARLRCSPMKGHSHVYWYRQLPEEGLKFMVYLQKENIIDESGMPKERFSAEFPKEGPSILRIQQVVRGDSAAYFCASSPLAGENNEQFFGPGTRLTVL.